This TCR beta chain appears in the sequencing data of a study of cytomegalovirus exposure and HLA in healthy donors. Healthy bone marrow donors made up the donors. The PCR used 60 Vbeta and 13 Jbeta primers. Assay used: immunoSEQ multiplex PCR; TCRdb lists only in-frame clones, some missing. The sample lists about 170,000 clones, around 80% occurring once. The study, taken as a whole, reports: In a later analysis, most CMV-associated TCR beta chains appeared HLA-restricted.

For this clone: The antigen is not known.

CDR1 is MGHRA, CDR2 YSYEKL, per germline. The CDR3 has 15 amino acids. Trimming took 1 base from V and 6 from J, leaving 13 bases between them. The chain joins TRBV4-1 to TRBJ2-1, with D tentatively TRBD2 (7 bases). Sequenced: PBMCs. This TCR came from a girl aged 5-17 years in good health and CMV-seropositive. CDR3 nucleotide sequence: TGCGCCAGCAGCCAAGGGGGGGGCGAGCGCAATGAGCAGTTCTTC. It yields the protein CASSQGGGERNEQFF.